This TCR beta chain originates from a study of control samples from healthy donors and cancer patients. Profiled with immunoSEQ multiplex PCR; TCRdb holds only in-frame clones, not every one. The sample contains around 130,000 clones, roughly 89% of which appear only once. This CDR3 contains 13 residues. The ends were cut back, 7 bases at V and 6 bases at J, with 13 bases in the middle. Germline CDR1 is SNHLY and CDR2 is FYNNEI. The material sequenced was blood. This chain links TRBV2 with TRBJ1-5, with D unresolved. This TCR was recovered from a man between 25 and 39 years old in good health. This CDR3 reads CASMQGLGQPQHF. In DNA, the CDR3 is TGTGCCAGCATGCAAGGGCTGGGTCAGCCCCAGCATTTT.